This T cell receptor (beta chain) was documented in a study of sequential checkpoint blockade in melanoma. Overall study: Randomization was 1:1 between first-line nivolumab→ipilimumab and ipilimumab→nivolumab.

As to treatment: randomized to nivolumab then ipilimumab (arm A) or the reverse (arm B). No patient had prior DNA-damaging chemotherapy. Live CD3+CD8+ CD19− CD56− cells were sorted from PBMCs. Generated by immunoSEQ multiplex PCR, the TCRdb table keeps only in-frame clones and is missing some. The sample yields about 37,000 clones, roughly four fifths seen once. CDR1 is LNHDA, CDR2 SQIVND, per germline (reference sequence). V shed 7 bases, J shed 6 bases, and the junction held 10 bases outside the gene matches. This CDR3 comprises 14 residues. Sample: CD8+ T cells sorted from blood (inferred from file names), taken from a patient given nivolumab and ipilimumab in sequence. V gene TRBV19 combines with J gene TRBJ1-1; 8 bases line up with TRBD1. This TCR was recovered from a human donor with melanoma. Written as DNA, the CDR3 is TGTGCCAGTACTCACAGGACAGGGTGGCCTGAAGCTTTCTTT. The encoded protein is CASTHRTGWPEAFF.